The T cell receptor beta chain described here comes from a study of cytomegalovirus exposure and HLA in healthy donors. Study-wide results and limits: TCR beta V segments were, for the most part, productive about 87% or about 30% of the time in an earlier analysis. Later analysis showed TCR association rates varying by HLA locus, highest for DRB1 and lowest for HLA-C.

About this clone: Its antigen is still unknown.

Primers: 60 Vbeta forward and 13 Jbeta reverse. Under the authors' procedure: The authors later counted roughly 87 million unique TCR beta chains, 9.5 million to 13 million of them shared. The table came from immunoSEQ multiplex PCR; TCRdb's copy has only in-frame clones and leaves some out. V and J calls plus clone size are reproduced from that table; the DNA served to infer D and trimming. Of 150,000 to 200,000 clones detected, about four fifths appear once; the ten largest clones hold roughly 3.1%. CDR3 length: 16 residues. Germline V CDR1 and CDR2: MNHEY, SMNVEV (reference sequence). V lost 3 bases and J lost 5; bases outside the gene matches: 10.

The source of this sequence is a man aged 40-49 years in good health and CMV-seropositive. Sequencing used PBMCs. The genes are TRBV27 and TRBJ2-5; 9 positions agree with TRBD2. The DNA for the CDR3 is TGTGCCAGCAGTTTGGTCGGCGGGAGGGCCCCGGAGACCCAGTACTTC. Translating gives CASSLVGGRAPETQYF.